This T cell receptor beta chain appears in the sequencing data of a study of cytomegalovirus exposure and HLA in healthy donors. Germline V gene data show CDR1 as SGHVS and CDR2 as FQNEAQ. Germline trimming cut 2 bases from V and 7 bases from J; bases unmatched to any gene: 8. The CDR3 sequence is 14 residues long. Study results and limitations: Productive status was seen about 90% or about 30% of the time for most TCR beta V segments in an earlier analysis. It was reported that TCR beta sequences correctly inferred the HLA-A and HLA-B alleles for most subjects.

On this clone itself: The antigen is not known.

60 Vbeta and 13 Jbeta primers were used in PCR. Authors' methods: Unique TCR beta chains numbered roughly 84 million in a later analysis, with about 9.9 million shared. Only in-frame clones appear in the TCRdb table, and some are missing; sequencing was by immunoSEQ multiplex PCR. Clone size and V and J calls were adopted from that table, with D and trimming inferred from the DNA. Of roughly 150,000 clones in the sample, over 80% were seen once. The chain joins TRBV7-8 to TRBJ2-7, with 7 bases lining up with TRBD1. The receptor's source is a woman aged 18-35 years in good health and CMV-seronegative. The sample consisted of PBMCs. CDR3 loop: CASSLPGQLEEQYF. CDR3 nucleotide sequence: TGTGCCAGCAGCTTACCGGGACAGCTAGAGGAGCAGTACTTC.